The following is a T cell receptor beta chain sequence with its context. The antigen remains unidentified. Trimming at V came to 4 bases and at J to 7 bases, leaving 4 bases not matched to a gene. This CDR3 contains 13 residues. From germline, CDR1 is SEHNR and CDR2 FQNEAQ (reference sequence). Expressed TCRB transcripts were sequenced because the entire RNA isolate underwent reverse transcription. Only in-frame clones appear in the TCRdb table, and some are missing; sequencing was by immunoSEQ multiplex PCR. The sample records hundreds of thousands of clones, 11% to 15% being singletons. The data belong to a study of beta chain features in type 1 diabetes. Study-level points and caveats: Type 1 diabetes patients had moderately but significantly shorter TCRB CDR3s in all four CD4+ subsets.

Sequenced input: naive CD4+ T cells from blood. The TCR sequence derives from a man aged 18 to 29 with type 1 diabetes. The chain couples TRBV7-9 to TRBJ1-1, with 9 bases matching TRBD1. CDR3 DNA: TGTGCCAGCAGCTCCACAGGGGGCGGTGAAGCTTTCTTT. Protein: CASSSTGGGEAFF.